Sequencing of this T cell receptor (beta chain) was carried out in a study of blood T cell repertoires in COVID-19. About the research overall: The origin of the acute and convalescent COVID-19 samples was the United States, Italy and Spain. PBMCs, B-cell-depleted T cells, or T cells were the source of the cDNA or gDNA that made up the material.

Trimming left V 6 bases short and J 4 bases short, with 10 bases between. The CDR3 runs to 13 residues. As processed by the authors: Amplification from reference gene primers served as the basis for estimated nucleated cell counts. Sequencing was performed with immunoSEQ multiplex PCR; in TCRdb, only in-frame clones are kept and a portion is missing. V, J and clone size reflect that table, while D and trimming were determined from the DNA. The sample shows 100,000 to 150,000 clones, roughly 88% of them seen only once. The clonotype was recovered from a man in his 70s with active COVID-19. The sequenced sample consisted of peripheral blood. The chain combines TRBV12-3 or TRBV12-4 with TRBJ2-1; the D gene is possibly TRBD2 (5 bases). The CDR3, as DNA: TGTGCCAGCAGGAGGGATCCATACAATGAGCAGTTCTTC. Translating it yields CASRRDPYNEQFF.